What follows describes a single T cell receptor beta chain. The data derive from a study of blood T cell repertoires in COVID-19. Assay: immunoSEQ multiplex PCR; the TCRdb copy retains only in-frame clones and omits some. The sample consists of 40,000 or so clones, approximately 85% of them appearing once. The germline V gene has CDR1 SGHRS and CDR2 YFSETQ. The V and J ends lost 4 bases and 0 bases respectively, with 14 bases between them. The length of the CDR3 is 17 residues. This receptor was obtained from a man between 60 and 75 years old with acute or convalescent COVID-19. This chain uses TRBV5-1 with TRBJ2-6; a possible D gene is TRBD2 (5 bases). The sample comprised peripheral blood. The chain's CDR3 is CASSPFGGSSGANVLTF. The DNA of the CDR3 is TGCGCCAGCAGCCCATTTGGAGGCAGCTCTGGGGCCAACGTCCTGACTTTC. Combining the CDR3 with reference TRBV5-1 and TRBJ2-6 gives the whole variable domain KAGVTQTPRYLIKTRGQQVTLSCSPISGHRSVSWYQQTPGQGLQFLFEYFSETQRNKGNFPGRFSGRQFSNSRSEMNVSTLELGDSALYLCASSPFGGSSGANVLTFGAGSRLTVL.